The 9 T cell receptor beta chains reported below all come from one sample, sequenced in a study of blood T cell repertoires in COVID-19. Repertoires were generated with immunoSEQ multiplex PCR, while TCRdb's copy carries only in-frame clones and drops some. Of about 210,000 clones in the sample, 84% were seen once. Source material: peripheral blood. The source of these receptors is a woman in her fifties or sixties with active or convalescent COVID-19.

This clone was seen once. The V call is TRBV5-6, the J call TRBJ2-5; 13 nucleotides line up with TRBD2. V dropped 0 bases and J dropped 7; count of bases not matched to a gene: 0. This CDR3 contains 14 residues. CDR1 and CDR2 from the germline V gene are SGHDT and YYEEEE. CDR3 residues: CASSLGLAGGTQYF. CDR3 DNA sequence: TGTGCCAGCAGCTTGGGACTAGCGGGGGGGACCCAGTACTTC.

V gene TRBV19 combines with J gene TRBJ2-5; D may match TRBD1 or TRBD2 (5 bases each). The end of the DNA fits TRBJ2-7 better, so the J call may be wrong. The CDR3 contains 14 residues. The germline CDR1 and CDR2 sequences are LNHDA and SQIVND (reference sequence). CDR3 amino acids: CASSIGMGAYEQYF. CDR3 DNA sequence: TGTGCCAGTAGTATCGGGATGGGGGCCTACGAGCAGTACTTC.

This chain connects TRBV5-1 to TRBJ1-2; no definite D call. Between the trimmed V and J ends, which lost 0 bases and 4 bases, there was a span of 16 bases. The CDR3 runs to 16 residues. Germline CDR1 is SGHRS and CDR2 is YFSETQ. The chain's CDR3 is CASSLVVVGSSYGYTF. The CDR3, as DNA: TGCGCCAGCAGCTTGGTGGTAGTGGGCAGTTCCTATGGCTACACCTTC.

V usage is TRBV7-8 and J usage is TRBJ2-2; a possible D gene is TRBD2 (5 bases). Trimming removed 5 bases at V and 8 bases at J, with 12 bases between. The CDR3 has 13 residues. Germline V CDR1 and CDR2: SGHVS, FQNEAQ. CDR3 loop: CASSPYRGGELFF. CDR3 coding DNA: TGTGCCAGCAGCCCATACCGGGGTGGGGAGCTGTTTTTT. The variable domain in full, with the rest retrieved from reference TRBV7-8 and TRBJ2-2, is GAGVSQSPRYKVAKRGQDVALRCDPISGHVSLFWYQQALGQGPEFLTYFQNEAQLDKSGLPSDRFFAERPEGSVSTLKIQRTQQEDSAVYLCASSPYRGGELFFGEGSRLTVL.

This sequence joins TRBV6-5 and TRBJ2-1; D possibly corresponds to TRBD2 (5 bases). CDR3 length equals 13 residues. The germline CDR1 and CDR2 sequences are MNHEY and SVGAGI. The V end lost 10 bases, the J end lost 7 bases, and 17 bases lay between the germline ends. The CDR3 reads CAIGGSPRNEQFF. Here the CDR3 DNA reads TGTGCCATCGGAGGCAGCCCGAGGAATGAGCAGTTCTTC.

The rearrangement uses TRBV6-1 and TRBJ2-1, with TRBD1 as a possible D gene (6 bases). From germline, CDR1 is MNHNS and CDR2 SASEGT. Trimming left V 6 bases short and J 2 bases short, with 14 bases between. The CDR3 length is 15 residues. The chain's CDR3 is CASSSTGITYNEQFF. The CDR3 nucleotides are TGTGCCAGCAGCTCCACAGGGATCACCTACAATGAGCAGTTCTTC.

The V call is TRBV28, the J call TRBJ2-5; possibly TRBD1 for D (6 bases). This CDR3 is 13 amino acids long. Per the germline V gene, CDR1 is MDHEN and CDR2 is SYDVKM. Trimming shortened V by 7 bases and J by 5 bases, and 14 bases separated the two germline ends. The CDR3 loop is CASTRLTGETQYF. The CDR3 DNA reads TGTGCCAGCACCAGATTAACAGGGGAGACCCAGTACTTC.

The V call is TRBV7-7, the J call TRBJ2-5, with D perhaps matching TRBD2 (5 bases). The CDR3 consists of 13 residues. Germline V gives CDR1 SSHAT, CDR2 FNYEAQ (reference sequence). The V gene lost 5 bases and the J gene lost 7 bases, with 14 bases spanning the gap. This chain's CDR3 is CASSLTSGGTQYF. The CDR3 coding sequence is TGTGCCAGCAGCCTCACTAGTGGCGGGACCCAGTACTTC.

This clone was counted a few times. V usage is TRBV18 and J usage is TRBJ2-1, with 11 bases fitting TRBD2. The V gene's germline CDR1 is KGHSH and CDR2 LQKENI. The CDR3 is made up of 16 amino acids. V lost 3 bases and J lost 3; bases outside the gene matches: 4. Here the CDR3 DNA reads TGTGCCAGCTCACCGACCGGGACTAGCGGCTACAATGAGCAGTTCTTC. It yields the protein CASSPTGTSGYNEQFF.